Presented here are 27 T cell receptor beta chains from one specimen sequenced in a study of OX40 agonist ivuxolimab in advanced cancers. TCRdb's table, derived via immunoSEQ multiplex PCR, lists solely in-frame clones and lacks some. The data hold about 77,000 clones, with around nine tenths observed a single time. The material sequenced was CD4+ or CD8+ T cells sorted from blood, taken in a trial of the OX40 agonist ivuxolimab. Receptors originate from an adult with an advanced solid tumor such as melanoma, head and neck, liver or kidney cancer.

The chain joins TRBV28 to TRBJ1-1, with D possibly being TRBD1 (5 bases). V gave up 2 bases and J gave up 6 bases, with 13 bases separating them. The CDR3 has 14 residues. Germline CDR1 and CDR2: MDHEN and SYDVKM. The CDR3 is CASSLGTVDAEAFF. As DNA, the CDR3 is TGTGCCAGCAGTTTAGGGACCGTCGACGCTGAAGCTTTCTTT. The complete variable domain, with remaining parts taken from reference TRBV28 and TRBJ1-1, reads DVKVTQSSRYLVKRTGEKVFLECVQDMDHENMFWYRQDPGLGLRLIYFSYDVKMKEKGDIPEGYSVSREKKERFSLILESASTNQTSMYLCASSLGTVDAEAFFGQGTRLTVV.

The chain has TRBV5-1 and TRBJ2-1, with 12 positions matching TRBD2. V trimming: 4 bases; J trimming: 3 bases; junction bases outside the gene matches: 2. There are 15 residues in the CDR3. Germline V gene sequence: CDR1 SGHRS, CDR2 YFSETQ. In nucleotides, the CDR3 is TGCGCCAGCAGCGAGACTAGCGGGAGCTACAATGAGCAGTTCTTC. This sequence encodes CASSETSGSYNEQFF.

The chain is built from TRBV25-1 and TRBJ1-4, with no clear D. Germline V gene data show CDR1 as MGHDK and CDR2 as SYGVNS. V lost 4 bases and J lost 8, with 8 bases in between. The CDR3 is 12 amino acids. The DNA for the CDR3 is TGTGCCAGCAGTGGAAACAACGAAAAACTGTTTTTT. It is translated as CASSGNNEKLFF. The variable domain in full, completed from reference TRBV25-1 and TRBJ1-4, reads EADIYQTPRYLVIGTGKKITLECSQTMGHDKMYWYQQDPGMELHLIHYSYGVNSTEKGDLSSESTVSRIRTEHFPLTLESARPSHTSQYLCASSGNNEKLFFGSGTQLSVL.

This chain uses TRBV4-3 with TRBJ1-1; 7 bases map to TRBD1. Germline V gives CDR1 LGHNA, CDR2 YSLEER. The CDR3 runs 13 residues. Germline trimming cut 5 bases from V and 6 bases from J; bases unmatched to any gene: 6. The CDR3 reads CASSRQGFSEAFF. The CDR3 region has the DNA TGCGCCAGCAGCAGACAGGGCTTTTCTGAAGCTTTCTTT.

The chain joins TRBV20-1 to TRBJ2-3; D gene uncertain. This CDR3 has 11 residues. V was trimmed by 3 bases and J by 6 bases, leaving 7 bases between them. The germline gives CDR1 DFQATT, CDR2 SNEGSKA (reference sequence). CDR3 nucleotide sequence: TGCAGTGCTAGGATAGGGGATACGCAGTATTTT. Protein product: CSARIGDTQYF.

The chain uses TRBV11-2 and TRBJ2-5; tentative D call: TRBD2 (6 bases). This CDR3 is built from 14 residues. Germline values: CDR1 SGHAT, CDR2 FQNNGV. Between the trimmed V and J ends, which lost 5 bases and 5 bases, there was a span of 15 bases. The CDR3 nucleotides are TGTGCCAGCAGCATTAGGGGACTTCGGGAGACCCAGTACTTC. Translation gives CASSIRGLRETQYF. Full variable domain (missing parts from reference TRBV11-2 and TRBJ2-5): EAGVAQSPRYKIIEKRQSVAFWCNPISGHATLYWYQQILGQGPKLLIQFQNNGVVDDSQLPKDRFSAERLKGVDSTLKIQPAKLEDSAVYLCASSIRGLRETQYFGPGTRLLVL.

The genes are TRBV5-1 and TRBJ2-5; 10 bases agree with TRBD1. Matching the DNA end better, TRBJ2-7 makes the J call doubtful. The CDR3 consists of 14 residues. Germline CDR1 is SGHRS and CDR2 is YFSETQ. Here the CDR3 reads CASSLGTGVYEQYF. In DNA, the CDR3 is TGCGCCAGCAGCTTAGGGACAGGGGTGTACGAGCAGTACTTC.

V and J are TRBV29-1 and TRBJ2-3; 10 bases are a match to TRBD2. J lost 3 bases, V lost 7 bases, and 7 bases had no gene match. The germline V gene encodes CDR1 SQVTM and CDR2 ANQGSEA. The CDR3 totals 14 residues. CDR3: CSGGASGRTDTQYF. CDR3 sequence (DNA): TGCAGCGGGGGGGCTAGCGGGAGAACAGATACGCAGTATTTT.

J is TRBJ2-7 and V is TRBV19, with TRBD2 matching over 15 bases. Germline V gene data show CDR1 as LNHDA and CDR2 as SQIVND (reference sequence). V shed 6 bases, J shed 4 bases, and the junction held 7 bases outside the gene matches. CDR3 size: 16 residues. The CDR3 reads CASSTAGTSGRYEQYF. CDR3 bases: TGTGCCAGTAGCACTGCCGGGACTAGCGGGAGGTACGAGCAGTACTTC.

V and J are TRBV6-6 and TRBJ2-7, with 12 bases aligning to TRBD1. The CDR3 consists of 16 residues. J gave up 4 bases and V 5 bases, and 9 bases lay outside the gene matches. Germline CDR1 reads MNHNY; CDR2 reads SVGAGI (reference sequence). The CDR3 is CASSNFPGQGAYEQYF. The DNA for the CDR3 is TGTGCCAGCAGTAACTTCCCGGGACAGGGGGCATACGAGCAGTACTTC.

This chain uses TRBV11-3 with TRBJ2-5, with 9 positions matching TRBD2. The CDR3 contains 14 residues. After removal of 2 bases from V and 3 bases from J, the junction contained 1 base not matched to a gene. Germline loops: CDR1 SGHNT, CDR2 YENEEA. CDR3 protein: CASSLWTSEETQYF. CDR3 nucleotide sequence: TGTGCCAGCAGCTTATGGACTAGCGAAGAGACCCAGTACTTC.

The V gene is TRBV18, the J gene TRBJ2-5; no clear D gene. Germline V lookup: CDR1 KGHSH, CDR2 LQKENI. Trimming took 2 bases from V and 3 from J, leaving 7 bases between them. The CDR3 length is 13 residues. As DNA, the CDR3 is TGTGCCAGCTCACCAGGCGGTAAAGAGACCCAGTACTTC. Protein product: CASSPGGKETQYF.

This chain joins TRBV10-3 and TRBJ2-5; TRBD2 matches at 7 bases. Trimming removed 1 base from V and 3 bases from J; junction bases left unmatched: 5. The CDR3 covers 15 residues. Germline V gives CDR1 ENHRY, CDR2 SYGVKD. In DNA, the CDR3 is TGTGCCATCAGTGAGTACCGCGGGGGAAAAGAGACCCAGTACTTC. Amino acids: CAISEYRGGKETQYF.

The chain couples TRBV5-1 to TRBJ2-7; unclear D gene. Germline CDR1 SGHRS, CDR2 YFSETQ. V was cut by 2 bases and J by 0 bases, with 6 bases left in between. The CDR3 runs to 13 residues. CDR3 amino acids: CASSLLSSYEQYF. Here the CDR3 DNA reads TGCGCCAGCAGCTTACTGAGCTCCTACGAGCAGTACTTC.

The chain employs TRBV6-5 and TRBJ1-6; D unclear. Germline V gene lookup returns CDR1 MNHEY and CDR2 SVGAGI. V lost 3 bases to trimming and J lost 10 bases, with 13 bases between them. This CDR3 spans 14 amino acids. The CDR3 sequence: CASSYGGSGSPLHF. In DNA form, the CDR3 reads TGTGCCAGCAGTTATGGAGGGTCGGGGTCACCCCTCCACTTT.

V is TRBV4-3 and J is TRBJ2-3; D perhaps matches TRBD2 (5 bases). Germline V gives CDR1 LGHNA, CDR2 YSLEER. This CDR3 contains 16 residues. V lost 1 base, J lost 6 bases, and 17 bases lay in between. CDR3 sequence reads: CASSQASRGRGDTQYF. The CDR3 nucleotides read TGCGCCAGCAGCCAAGCCTCGCGCGGTCGCGGGGATACGCAGTATTTT.

The chain employs TRBV19 and TRBJ2-2; possible D gene TRBD1, 6 bases. V was shortened by 6 bases and J by 5 bases, with 16 bases between the two germline ends. CDR1 LNHDA and CDR2 SQIVND come from the germline V gene (reference sequence). The CDR3 sequence is 15 residues long. CDR3 DNA sequence: TGTGCCAGTAGGTCCGCCGGGACAAAGACCGGGGAGCTGTTTTTT. Amino acid sequence: CASRSAGTKTGELFF.

The chain recombines TRBV7-3 with TRBJ2-5; D may be TRBD1 (7 bases). The germline V and J ends were trimmed by 4 bases and 5 bases, with 23 bases remaining between them. The V gene's germline CDR1 is SGHTA and CDR2 FQGTGA. The CDR3 extends over 17 amino acids. The CDR3 here is CASSSPEGALGLETQYF. The CDR3 coding sequence is TGTGCCAGCAGCTCGCCGGAGGGGGCCCTGGGGTTGGAGACCCAGTACTTC. The complete variable domain, with remaining parts taken from reference TRBV7-3 and TRBJ2-5, reads GAGVSQTPSNKVTEKGKYVELRCDPISGHTALYWYRQSLGQGPEFLIYFQGTGAADDSGLPNDRFFAVRPEGSVSTLKIQRTERGDSAVYLCASSSPEGALGLETQYFGPGTRLLVL.

J is TRBJ2-7 and V is TRBV7-2; the match to TRBD2 covers 7 bases. This CDR3 contains 15 residues. Looked up from germline, CDR1 is SGHTA and CDR2 is FQGNSA. The trim removed 3 bases at V and 0 bases at J, leaving 5 bases unmatched. Here the CDR3 DNA reads TGTGCCAGCAGCTTGCTAGCGGTGAGCTCCTACGAGCAGTACTTC. The encoded protein is CASSLLAVSSYEQYF.

The chain couples TRBV15 to TRBJ2-2; a possible D gene is TRBD1 (6 bases). CDR1 is LNHNV and CDR2 is YYDKDF in the germline V gene (reference sequence). Trimming pared 5 bases from V and 6 bases from J, leaving 13 bases between. This CDR3 is built from 14 residues. The DNA of the CDR3 is TGTGCCACCAGCCGAGGACAGTTCGCCGGGGAGCTGTTTTTT. It yields the protein CATSRGQFAGELFF.

The chain uses TRBV6-5 and TRBJ2-7; 8 bases fit TRBD2. CDR3 length equals 14 residues. J lost 4 bases, V lost 0 bases, and 2 bases had no gene match. Germline V gene lookup returns CDR1 MNHEY and CDR2 SVGAGI. In DNA form, the CDR3 reads TGTGCCAGCAGTTACTCAACGGGGGGGTACGAGCAGTACTTC. This gives the protein CASSYSTGGYEQYF.

The chain recombines TRBV4-3 with TRBJ1-2; D is possibly TRBD1 (5 bases). This CDR3 is built from 13 residues. CDR1 and CDR2 from the germline V gene are LGHNA and YSLEER. Trimming took 4 bases from V and 6 from J, leaving 12 bases between them. DNA for the CDR3: TGCGCCAGCAGCCTGTCCGGGACCGATGGCTACACCTTC. Translating it yields CASSLSGTDGYTF.

CDR3 sequence reads: CASKFANTGELFF. As DNA, the CDR3 is TGTGCCAGCAAGTTCGCGAACACCGGGGAGCTGTTTTTT. The chain couples TRBV9 to TRBJ2-2; no definite D call. The length of the CDR3 is 13 residues. The V gene lost 6 bases and the J gene lost 0 bases, with 6 bases spanning the gap. Germline loops: CDR1 SGDLS, CDR2 YYNGEE.

The V call is TRBV30, the J call TRBJ1-5; D is perhaps TRBD1 (6 bases). Trimming stripped 1 base from V and 7 bases from J, with 8 bases between. Germline CDR1 is GTSNPN and CDR2 is SVGIG (reference sequence). There are 12 residues in the CDR3. The CDR3: CAWSGQGQPQHF. The CDR3 nucleotides are TGTGCCTGGAGTGGCCAGGGGCAGCCCCAGCATTTT.

In DNA, the CDR3 is TGTGCCAGCAGCGCAAAGGGACCCGCCGTCCCCGGGGAGCTGTTTTTT. It specifies CASSAKGPAVPGELFF. The chain combines TRBV9 with TRBJ2-2; either TRBD1 or TRBD2 may fit D (5 bases each). V was pared by 3 bases and J by 6 bases, with 18 bases between. Looked up from germline, CDR1 is SGDLS and CDR2 is YYNGEE. The CDR3 totals 16 residues.

The chain has TRBV18 and TRBJ1-4; perhaps TRBD1 as D (6 bases). Looked up from germline, CDR1 is KGHSH and CDR2 is LQKENI. CDR3 size: 15 residues. Between the trimmed V and J ends, which lost 0 bases and 5 bases, there was a span of 10 bases. As DNA, the CDR3 is TGTGCCAGCTCACCACCCTTTGGACAGAATGAAAAACTGTTTTTT. Translation gives CASSPPFGQNEKLFF.

The chain carries TRBV5-1 and TRBJ2-2, with 10 positions matching TRBD2. Germline CDR1 and CDR2: SGHRS and YFSETQ. The J segment lost 3 bases and the V segment lost 0 bases, leaving 5 bases of the junction unmatched. This CDR3 contains 17 residues. CDR3 coding DNA: TGCGCCAGCAGCTTGGTAGCGGGAGGAGCGGACACCGGGGAGCTGTTTTTT. Its translation is CASSLVAGGADTGELFF.